This T cell receptor (beta chain) was identified in a study of vaccination and CD4 T cells after COVID-19. Germline V CDR1 and CDR2: MNHEY, SVGAGI. CDR3 length equals 14 residues. V dropped 2 bases and J dropped 5; count of bases not matched to a gene: 2. An Oncomine TCR Beta short-read assay was used to sequence the DNA from cultured CD4+ T cells. TCRdb used MiXCR to reprocess the PCR reads, holding one entry per CDR3 protein. Counted here are about 11,000 distinct CDR3 sequences, 44% occurring once; the ten biggest clones make up 36%. Treatment here: roughly 10-day PBMC culture with coronavirus spike peptide pools or control peptides (ViraFEST assay). This clonotype was seen more than once but under ten times. What it binds is not known.

This receptor was identified in a human donor who had recovered from COVID-19. This chain connects TRBV6-5 to TRBJ1-5; 8 bases match TRBD1. The material sequenced was CD4+ T cells from blood, cultured in vitro. The CDR3 reads CASSYDRGYQPQHF. The DNA for the CDR3 is TGTGCCAGCAGTTACGACAGGGGCTATCAGCCCCAGCATTTT.